This T cell receptor (beta chain) was sequenced for a study of blood T cell repertoires in COVID-19. Study-wide context: The origin of the acute and convalescent COVID-19 samples was the United States, Italy and Spain. Sample material is recorded as cDNA or gDNA derived from T cells, B-cell-depleted T cells, or PBMCs.

Seattle patients were enrolled while actively infected and followed longitudinally. This CDR3 is built from 14 residues. V was trimmed by 3 bases and J by 5 bases, leaving 11 bases between them. In germline, CDR1 is KGHSH, CDR2 LQKENI. As processed by the authors: Reference gene primer amplification gave estimated nucleated cell counts. TCRdb keeps only in-frame clones here, not all; method: immunoSEQ multiplex PCR. That table gives V, J and clone size, and the DNA gave D and trimming. In the table there are some 270,000 clones, 86% of which are singletons. This sequence joins TRBV18 and TRBJ1-5, with D tentatively TRBD1 (5 bases). Source material: peripheral blood. The clonotype was recovered from a woman of 80 years or more with COVID-19, enrolled during active disease. CDR3 residues: CASSPQQTDQPQHF. CDR3 sequence (DNA): TGTGCCAGCTCACCCCAGCAGACAGATCAGCCCCAGCATTTT.